This TCR beta chain was obtained from a study of blood T cell repertoires in COVID-19. Repertoires were generated with immunoSEQ multiplex PCR, while TCRdb's copy carries only in-frame clones and drops some. The sample lists fewer than 250,000 clones; approximately 80% were seen once. Germline V gene lookup returns CDR1 LGHDT and CDR2 YNNKEL (reference sequence). V was trimmed by 5 bases and J by 4 bases, leaving 11 bases between them. This CDR3 has 13 amino acids. The receptor comes from an older woman with active or convalescent COVID-19. Material: peripheral blood. The V gene is TRBV3-1 (or the pseudogene TRBV3-2), the J gene TRBJ2-5, with D possibly being TRBD2 (6 bases). Here the CDR3 reads CASSGGTGETQYF. The CDR3 coding sequence is TGTGCCAGCAGCGGCGGGACTGGAGAGACCCAGTACTTC.